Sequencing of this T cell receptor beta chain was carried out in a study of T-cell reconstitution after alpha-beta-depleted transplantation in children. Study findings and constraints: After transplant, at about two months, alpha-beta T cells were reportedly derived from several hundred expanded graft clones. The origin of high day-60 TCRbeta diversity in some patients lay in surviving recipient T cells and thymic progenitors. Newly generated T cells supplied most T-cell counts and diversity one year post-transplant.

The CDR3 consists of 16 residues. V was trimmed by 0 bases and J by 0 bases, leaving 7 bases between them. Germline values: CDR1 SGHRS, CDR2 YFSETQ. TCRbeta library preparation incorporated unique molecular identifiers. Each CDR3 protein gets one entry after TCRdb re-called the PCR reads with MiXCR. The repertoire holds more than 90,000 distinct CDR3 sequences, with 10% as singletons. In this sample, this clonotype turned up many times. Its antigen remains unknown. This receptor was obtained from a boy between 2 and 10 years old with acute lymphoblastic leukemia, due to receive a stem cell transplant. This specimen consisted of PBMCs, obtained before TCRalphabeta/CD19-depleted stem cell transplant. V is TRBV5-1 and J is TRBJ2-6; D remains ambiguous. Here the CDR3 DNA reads TGCGCCAGCAGCTTGGCCCAGCACTCTGGGGCCAACGTCCTGACTTTC. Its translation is CASSLAQHSGANVLTF.